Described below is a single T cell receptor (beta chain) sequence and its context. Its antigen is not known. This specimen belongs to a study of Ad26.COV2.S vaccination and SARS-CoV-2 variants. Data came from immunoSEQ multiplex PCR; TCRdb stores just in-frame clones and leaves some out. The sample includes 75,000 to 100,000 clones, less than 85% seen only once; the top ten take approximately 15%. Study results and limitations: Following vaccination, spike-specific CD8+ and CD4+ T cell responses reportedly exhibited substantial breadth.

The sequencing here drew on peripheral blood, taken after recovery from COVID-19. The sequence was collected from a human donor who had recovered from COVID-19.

The CDR3 nucleotides are TGCGCCAGCAGCTCACCGACAGGACCAAAGCATTTT. This codes for CASSSPTGPKHF. J is TRBJ1-5 and V is TRBV5-1, with D possibly TRBD1 on 6 matching bases. V was pared by 3 bases and J by 14 bases, with 15 bases between. The germline gives CDR1 SGHRS, CDR2 YFSETQ. The CDR3 is 12 residues long.